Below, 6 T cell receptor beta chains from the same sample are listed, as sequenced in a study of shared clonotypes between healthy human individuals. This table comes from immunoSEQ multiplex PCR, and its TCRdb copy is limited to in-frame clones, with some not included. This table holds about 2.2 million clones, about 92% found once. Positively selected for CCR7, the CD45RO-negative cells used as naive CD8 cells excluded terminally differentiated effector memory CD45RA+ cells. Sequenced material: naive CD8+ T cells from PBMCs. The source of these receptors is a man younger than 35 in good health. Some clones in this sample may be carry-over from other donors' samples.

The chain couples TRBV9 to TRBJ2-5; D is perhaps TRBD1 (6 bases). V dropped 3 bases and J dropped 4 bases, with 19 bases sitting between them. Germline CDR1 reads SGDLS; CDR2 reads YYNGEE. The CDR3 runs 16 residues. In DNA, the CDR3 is TGTGCCAGCAGCGCCCCAGGGGTTCGCGGAGGAGAGACCCAGTACTTC. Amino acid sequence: CASSAPGVRGGETQYF. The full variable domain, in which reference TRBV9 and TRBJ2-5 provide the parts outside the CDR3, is DSGVTQTPKHLITATGQRVTLRCSPRSGDLSVYWYQQSLDQGLQFLIQYYNGEERAKGNILERFSAQQFPDLHSELNLSSLELGDSALYFCASSAPGVRGGETQYFGPGTRLLVL.

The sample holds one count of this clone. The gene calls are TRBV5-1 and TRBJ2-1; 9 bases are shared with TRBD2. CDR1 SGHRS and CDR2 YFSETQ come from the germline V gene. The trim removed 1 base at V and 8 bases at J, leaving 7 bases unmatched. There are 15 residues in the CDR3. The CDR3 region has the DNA TGCGCCAGCAGCTTGTCCGGGGGCGGGAGGGATGAGCAGTTCTTC. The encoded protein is CASSLSGGGRDEQFF.

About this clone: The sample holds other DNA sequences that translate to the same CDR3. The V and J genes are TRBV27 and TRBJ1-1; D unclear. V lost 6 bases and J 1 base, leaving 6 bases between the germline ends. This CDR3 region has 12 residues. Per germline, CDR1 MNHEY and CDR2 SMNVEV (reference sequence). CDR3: CASRRPNTEAFF. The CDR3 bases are TGTGCCAGCAGAAGGCCGAACACTGAAGCTTTCTTT.

CDR3 sequence reads: CAWSGWGGRDYGYTF. The CDR3 DNA sequence: TGTGCCTGGAGTGGATGGGGGGGTCGTGACTATGGCTACACCTTC. The chain carries TRBV30 and TRBJ1-2; D might be TRBD1 (5 bases). Trimming left V 1 base short and J 3 bases short, with 15 bases between. This CDR3 contains 15 residues. Germline loops: CDR1 GTSNPN, CDR2 SVGIG (reference sequence).

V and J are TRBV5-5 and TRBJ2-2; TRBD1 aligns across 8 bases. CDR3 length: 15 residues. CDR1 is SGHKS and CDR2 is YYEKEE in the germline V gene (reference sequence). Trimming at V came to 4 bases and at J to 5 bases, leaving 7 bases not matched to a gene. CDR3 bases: TGTGCCAGCAGCGATCGGACAGGGTCAACCGGGGAGCTGTTTTTT. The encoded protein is CASSDRTGSTGELFF.

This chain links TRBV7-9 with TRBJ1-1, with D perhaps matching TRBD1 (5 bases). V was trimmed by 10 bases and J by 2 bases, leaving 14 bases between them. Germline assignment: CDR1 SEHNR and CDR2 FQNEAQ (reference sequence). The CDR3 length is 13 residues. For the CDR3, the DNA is TGTGCCACCCCAGGGACGGGAAACACTGAAGCTTTCTTT. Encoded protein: CATPGTGNTEAFF.